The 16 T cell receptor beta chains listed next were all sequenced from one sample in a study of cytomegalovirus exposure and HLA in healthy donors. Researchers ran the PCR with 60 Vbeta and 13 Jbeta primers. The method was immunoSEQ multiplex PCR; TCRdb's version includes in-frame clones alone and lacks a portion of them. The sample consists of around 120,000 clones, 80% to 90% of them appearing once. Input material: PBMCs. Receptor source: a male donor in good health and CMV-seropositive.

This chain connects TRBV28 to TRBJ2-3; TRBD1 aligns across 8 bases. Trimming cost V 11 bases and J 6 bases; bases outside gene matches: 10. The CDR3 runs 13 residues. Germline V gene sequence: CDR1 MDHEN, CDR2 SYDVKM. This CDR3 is CACQDRAVDTQYF. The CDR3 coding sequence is TGTGCCTGCCAGGACAGGGCGGTGGATACGCAGTATTTT.

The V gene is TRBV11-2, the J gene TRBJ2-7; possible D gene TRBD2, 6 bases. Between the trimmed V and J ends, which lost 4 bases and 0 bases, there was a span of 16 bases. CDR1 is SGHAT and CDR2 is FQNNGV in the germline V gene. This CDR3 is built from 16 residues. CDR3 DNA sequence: TGTGCCAGCAGCTACTCCGGGACTGCCAGCTCCTACGAGCAGTACTTC. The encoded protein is CASSYSGTASSYEQYF.

CDR3 loop: CASSPPSTDTQYF. In DNA form, the CDR3 reads TGTGCCAGCTCACCCCCTAGCACAGATACGCAGTATTTT. This chain links TRBV18 with TRBJ2-3, with no clear D. Trimming stripped 3 bases from V and 0 bases from J, with 4 bases between. This CDR3 has 13 amino acids. CDR1 is KGHSH, CDR2 LQKENI, per germline.

CDR3 in DNA: TGTGCCAGTACCCCAAGGACAGGGGAATCGTTTACCCAGTACTTC. It yields the protein CASTPRTGESFTQYF. The chain links TRBV19 to TRBJ2-5; 9 nucleotides agree with TRBD1. This CDR3 region has 15 residues. V shed 7 bases, J shed 8 bases, and the junction held 14 bases outside the gene matches. Germline CDR1 reads LNHDA; CDR2 reads SQIVND (reference sequence).

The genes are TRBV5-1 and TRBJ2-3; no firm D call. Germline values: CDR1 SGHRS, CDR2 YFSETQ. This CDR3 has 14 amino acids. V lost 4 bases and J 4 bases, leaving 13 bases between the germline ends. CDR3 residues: CASSPLSVADTQYF. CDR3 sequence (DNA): TGCGCCAGCAGCCCGCTCTCGGTGGCAGATACGCAGTATTTT.

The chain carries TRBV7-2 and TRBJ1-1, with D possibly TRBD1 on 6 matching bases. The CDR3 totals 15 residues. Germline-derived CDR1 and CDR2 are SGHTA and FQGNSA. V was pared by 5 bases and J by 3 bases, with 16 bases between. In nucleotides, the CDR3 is TGTGCCAGCAGCCCTAGGCGCGGGGGCTACACTGAAGCTTTCTTT. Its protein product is CASSPRRGGYTEAFF.

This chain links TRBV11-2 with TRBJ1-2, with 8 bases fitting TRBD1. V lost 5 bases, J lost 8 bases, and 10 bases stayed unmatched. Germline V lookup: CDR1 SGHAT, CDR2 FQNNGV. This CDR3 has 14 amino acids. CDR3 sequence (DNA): TGTGCCAGCAGCCCCCTCCAGGGGGCTGTGGGCTACACCTTC. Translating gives CASSPLQGAVGYTF.

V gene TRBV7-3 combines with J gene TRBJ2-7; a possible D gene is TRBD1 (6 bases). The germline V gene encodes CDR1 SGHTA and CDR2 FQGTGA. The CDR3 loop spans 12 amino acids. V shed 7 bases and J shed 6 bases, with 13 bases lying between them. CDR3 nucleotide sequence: TGTGCCAGCATCCAGGGGAGAATCGAGCAGTACTTC. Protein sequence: CASIQGRIEQYF.

In DNA, the CDR3 is TGTGCCAGCAGCGAGCCCAAACAGGGGGCTGGGACTGAAGCTTTCTTT. Translation: CASSEPKQGAGTEAFF. The rearrangement uses TRBV9 and TRBJ1-1; 9 bases fit TRBD1. CDR1 and CDR2 from the germline V gene are SGDLS and YYNGEE. V was clipped by 3 bases and J by 5 bases; unmatched bases: 11. The CDR3 consists of 16 residues.

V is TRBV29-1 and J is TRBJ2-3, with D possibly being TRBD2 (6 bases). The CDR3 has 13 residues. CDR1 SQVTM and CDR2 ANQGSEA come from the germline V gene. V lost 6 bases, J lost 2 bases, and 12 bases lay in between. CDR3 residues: CSVVKRVTDTQYF. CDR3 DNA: TGCAGCGTCGTAAAGCGGGTCACAGATACGCAGTATTTT.

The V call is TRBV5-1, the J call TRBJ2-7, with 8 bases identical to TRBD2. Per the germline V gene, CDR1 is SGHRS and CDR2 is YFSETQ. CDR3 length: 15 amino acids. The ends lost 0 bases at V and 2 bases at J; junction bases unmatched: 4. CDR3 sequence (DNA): TGCGCCAGCAGCTTGGGAAGCGGGAGAACCTACGAGCAGTACTTC. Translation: CASSLGSGRTYEQYF.

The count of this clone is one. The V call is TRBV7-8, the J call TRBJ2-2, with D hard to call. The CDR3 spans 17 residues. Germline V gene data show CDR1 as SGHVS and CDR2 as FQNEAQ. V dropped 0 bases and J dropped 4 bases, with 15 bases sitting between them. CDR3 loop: CASSLARFTTPTGELFF. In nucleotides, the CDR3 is TGTGCCAGCAGCTTAGCGCGTTTTACTACCCCCACCGGGGAGCTGTTTTTT.

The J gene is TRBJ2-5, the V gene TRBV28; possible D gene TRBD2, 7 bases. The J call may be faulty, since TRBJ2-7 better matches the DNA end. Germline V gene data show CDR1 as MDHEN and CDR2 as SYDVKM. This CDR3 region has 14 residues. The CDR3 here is CASSSRGAGYEQYF. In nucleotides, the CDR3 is TGTGCCAGCTCTTCCCGGGGGGCGGGGTACGAGCAGTACTTC.

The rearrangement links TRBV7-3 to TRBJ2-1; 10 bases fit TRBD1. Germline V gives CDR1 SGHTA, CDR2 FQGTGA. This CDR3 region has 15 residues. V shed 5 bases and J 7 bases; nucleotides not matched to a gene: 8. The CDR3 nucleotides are TGTGCCAGCAGCCGGGTGGGACAGGGGCGAAATGAGCAGTTCTTC. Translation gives CASSRVGQGRNEQFF.

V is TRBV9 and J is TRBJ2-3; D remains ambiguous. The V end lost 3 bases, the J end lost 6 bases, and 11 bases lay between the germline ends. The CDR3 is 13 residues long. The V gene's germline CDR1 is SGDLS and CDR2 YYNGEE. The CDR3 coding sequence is TGTGCCAGCAGCGCGATCTATGAGGATACGCAGTATTTT. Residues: CASSAIYEDTQYF. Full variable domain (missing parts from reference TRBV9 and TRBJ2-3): DSGVTQTPKHLITATGQRVTLRCSPRSGDLSVYWYQQSLDQGLQFLIQYYNGEERAKGNILERFSAQQFPDLHSELNLSSLELGDSALYFCASSAIYEDTQYFGPGTRLTVL.

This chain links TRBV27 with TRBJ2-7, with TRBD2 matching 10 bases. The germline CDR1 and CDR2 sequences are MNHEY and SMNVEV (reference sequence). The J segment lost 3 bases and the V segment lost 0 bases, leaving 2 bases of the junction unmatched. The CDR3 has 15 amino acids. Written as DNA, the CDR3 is TGTGCCAGCAGTTTATCTAGCGGGGGGCTCTACGAGCAGTACTTC. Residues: CASSLSSGGLYEQYF.